This T cell receptor beta chain was observed in a study of PD-1 blockade in classical Hodgkin lymphoma. V shed 0 bases and J shed 1 base, with 7 bases lying between them. Per germline, CDR1 MNHEY and CDR2 SMNVEV (reference sequence). CDR3 length: 15 amino acids. A word on this clone: Antigen: not known.

The sample's time point: cycle 4 day 1 (C4D1), after more than five weeks of nivolumab. Each patient experienced a relapse that followed autologous stem cell transplantation, and brentuximab vedotin exposure varied. Here immunoSEQ multiplex PCR was the method, and the copy in TCRdb shows in-frame clones only, minus some. The sample consists of 13,000 or so clones, approximately 80% of them appearing once. General observations from the study: After ASCT, patients who started nivolumab under 1 year later were excluded. Newly diagnosed patients were reported to start with lower TCR diversity than healthy donors. Newly diagnosed and completely responding patients shared comparable baseline diversity. The CD4+ diversity rise by C4D1 was clearest in complete responders.

Sequencing used peripheral blood mononuclear cells (PBMCs), obtained before the fourth cycle of nivolumab. The clonotype originates from a human donor with classical Hodgkin lymphoma. The chain couples TRBV27 to TRBJ1-5, with D possibly matching TRBD1 (6 bases). The chain's CDR3 is CASSLSGGSNQPQHF. As DNA, the CDR3 is TGTGCCAGCAGTTTATCCGGGGGCAGCAATCAGCCCCAGCATTTT.